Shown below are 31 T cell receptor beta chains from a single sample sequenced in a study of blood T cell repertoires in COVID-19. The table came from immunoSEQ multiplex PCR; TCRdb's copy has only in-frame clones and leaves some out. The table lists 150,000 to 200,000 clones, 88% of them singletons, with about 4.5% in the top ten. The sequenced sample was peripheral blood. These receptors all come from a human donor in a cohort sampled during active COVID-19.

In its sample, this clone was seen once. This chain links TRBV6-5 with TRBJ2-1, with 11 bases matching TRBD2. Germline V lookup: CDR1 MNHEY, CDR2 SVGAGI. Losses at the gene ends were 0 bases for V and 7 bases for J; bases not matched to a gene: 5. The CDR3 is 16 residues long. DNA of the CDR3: TGTGCCAGCAGTTACTCGAGGCTAGCGGGAGGAAATGAGCAGTTCTTC. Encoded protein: CASSYSRLAGGNEQFF.

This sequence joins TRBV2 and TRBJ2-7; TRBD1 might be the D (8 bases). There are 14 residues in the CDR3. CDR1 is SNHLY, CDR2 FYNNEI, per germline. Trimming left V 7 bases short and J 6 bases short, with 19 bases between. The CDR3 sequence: CASTPGGGSVEQYF. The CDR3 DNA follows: TGTGCCAGCACCCCAGGGGGCGGGAGCGTCGAGCAGTACTTC. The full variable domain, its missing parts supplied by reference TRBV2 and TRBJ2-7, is EPEVTQTPSHQVTQMGQEVILRCVPISNHLYFYWYRQILGQKVEFLVSFYNNEISEKSEIFDDQFSVERPDGSNFTLKIRSTKLEDSAMYFCASTPGGGSVEQYFGPGTRLTVT.

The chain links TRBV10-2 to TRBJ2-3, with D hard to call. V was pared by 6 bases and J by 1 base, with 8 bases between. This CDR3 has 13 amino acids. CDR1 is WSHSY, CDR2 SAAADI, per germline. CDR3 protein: CASSTGGTDTQYF. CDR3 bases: TGCGCCAGCAGCACCGGAGGCACAGATACGCAGTATTTT.

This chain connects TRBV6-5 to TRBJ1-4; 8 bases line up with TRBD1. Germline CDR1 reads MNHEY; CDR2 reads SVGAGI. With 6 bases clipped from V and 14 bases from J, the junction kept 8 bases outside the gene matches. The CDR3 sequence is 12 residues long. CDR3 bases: TGTGCCAGCAGGGCTGACAGGGGAGGCCTGTTTTTT. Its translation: CASRADRGGLFF.

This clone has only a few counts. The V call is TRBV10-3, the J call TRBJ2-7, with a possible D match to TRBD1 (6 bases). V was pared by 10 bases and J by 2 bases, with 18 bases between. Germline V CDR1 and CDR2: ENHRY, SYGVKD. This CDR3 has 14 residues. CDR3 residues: CATTRQVAAYEQYF. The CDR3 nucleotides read TGTGCCACTACTCGACAGGTAGCCGCCTACGAGCAGTACTTC.

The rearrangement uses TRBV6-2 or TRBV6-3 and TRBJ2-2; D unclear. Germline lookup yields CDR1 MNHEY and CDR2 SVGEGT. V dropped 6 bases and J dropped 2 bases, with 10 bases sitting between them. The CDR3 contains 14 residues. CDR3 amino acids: CASSLNSNTGELFF. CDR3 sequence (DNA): TGTGCCAGCAGCCTTAATAGTAACACCGGGGAGCTGTTTTTT.

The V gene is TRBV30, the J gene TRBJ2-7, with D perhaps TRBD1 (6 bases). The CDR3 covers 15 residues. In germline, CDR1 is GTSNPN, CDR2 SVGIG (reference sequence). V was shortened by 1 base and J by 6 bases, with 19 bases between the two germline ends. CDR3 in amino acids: CAWSGDTSRGAEQYF. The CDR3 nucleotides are TGTGCCTGGAGTGGGGACACTTCTCGAGGGGCCGAGCAGTACTTC.

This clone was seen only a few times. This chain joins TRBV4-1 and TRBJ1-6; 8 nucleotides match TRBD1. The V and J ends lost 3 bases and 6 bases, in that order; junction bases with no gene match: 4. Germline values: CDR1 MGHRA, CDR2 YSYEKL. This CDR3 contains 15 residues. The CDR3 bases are TGCGCCAGCAGCCACCCTACAGGGGGTAATTCACCCCTCCACTTT. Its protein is CASSHPTGGNSPLHF.

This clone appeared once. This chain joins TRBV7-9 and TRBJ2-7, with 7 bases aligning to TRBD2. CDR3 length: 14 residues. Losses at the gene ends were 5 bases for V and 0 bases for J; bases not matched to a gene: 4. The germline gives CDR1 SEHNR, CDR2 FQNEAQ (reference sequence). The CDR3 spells CASSRDYLSYEQYF. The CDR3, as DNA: TGTGCCAGCAGCCGGGACTACCTCTCCTACGAGCAGTACTTC.

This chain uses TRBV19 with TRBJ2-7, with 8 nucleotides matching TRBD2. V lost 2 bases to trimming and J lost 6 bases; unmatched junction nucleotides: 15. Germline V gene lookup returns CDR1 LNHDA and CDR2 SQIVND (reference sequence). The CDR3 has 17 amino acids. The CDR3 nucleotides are TGTGCCAGTAGTATATCAAAAGGCGGGAGGTCATTCGGCGAGCAGTACTTC. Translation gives CASSISKGGRSFGEQYF.

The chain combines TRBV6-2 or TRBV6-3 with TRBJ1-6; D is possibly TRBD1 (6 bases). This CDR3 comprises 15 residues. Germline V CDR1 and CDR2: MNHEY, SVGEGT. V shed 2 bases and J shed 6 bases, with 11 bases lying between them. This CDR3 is CASSYDGTSNSPLHF. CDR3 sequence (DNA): TGTGCCAGCAGTTACGACGGGACATCTAATTCACCCCTCCACTTT.

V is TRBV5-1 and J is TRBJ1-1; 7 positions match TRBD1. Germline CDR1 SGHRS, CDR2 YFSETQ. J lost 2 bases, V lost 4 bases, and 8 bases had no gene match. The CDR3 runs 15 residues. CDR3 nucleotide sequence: TGCGCCAGCAGCGACCGGGACAGAAAAAACACTGAAGCTTTCTTT. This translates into CASSDRDRKNTEAFF.

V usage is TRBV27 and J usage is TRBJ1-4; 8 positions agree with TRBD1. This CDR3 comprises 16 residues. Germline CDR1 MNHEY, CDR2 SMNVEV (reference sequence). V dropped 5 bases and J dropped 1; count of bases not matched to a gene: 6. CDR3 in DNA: TGTGCCAGCAGTCCGTACAGGGGGGGAACTAATGAAAAACTGTTTTTT. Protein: CASSPYRGGTNEKLFF. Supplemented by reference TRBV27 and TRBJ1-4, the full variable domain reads EAQVTQNPRYLITVTGKKLTVTCSQNMNHEYMSWYRQDPGLGLRQIYYSMNVEVTDKGDVPEGYKVSRKEKRNFPLILESPSPNQTSLYFCASSPYRGGTNEKLFFGSGTQLSVL.

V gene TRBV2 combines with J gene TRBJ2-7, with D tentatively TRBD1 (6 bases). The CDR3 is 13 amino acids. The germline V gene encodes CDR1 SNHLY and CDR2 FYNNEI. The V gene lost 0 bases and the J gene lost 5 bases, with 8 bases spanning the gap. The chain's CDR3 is CASSEARGNEQYF. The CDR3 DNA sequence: TGTGCCAGCAGTGAAGCGAGGGGGAACGAGCAGTACTTC.

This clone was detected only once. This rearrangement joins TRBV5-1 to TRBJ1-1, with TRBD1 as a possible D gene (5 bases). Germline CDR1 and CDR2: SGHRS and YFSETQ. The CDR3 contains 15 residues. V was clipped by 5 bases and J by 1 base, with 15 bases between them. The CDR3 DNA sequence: TGCGCCAGCAGTCTAGACCGCGGGGGGAACACTGAAGCTTTCTTT. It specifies CASSLDRGGNTEAFF.

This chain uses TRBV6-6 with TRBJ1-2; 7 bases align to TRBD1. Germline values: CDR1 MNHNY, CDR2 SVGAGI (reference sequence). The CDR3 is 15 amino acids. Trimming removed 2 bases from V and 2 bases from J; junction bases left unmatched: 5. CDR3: CASSYLTQGNYGYTF. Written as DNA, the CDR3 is TGTGCCAGCAGTTACCTCACACAGGGGAACTATGGCTACACCTTC.

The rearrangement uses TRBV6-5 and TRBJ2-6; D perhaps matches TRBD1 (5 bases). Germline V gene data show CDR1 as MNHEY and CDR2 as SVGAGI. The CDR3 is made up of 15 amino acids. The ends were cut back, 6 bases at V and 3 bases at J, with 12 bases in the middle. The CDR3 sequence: CASRDGQGGANVLTF. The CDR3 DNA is TGTGCCAGCAGAGACGGTCAGGGTGGGGCCAACGTCCTGACTTTC.

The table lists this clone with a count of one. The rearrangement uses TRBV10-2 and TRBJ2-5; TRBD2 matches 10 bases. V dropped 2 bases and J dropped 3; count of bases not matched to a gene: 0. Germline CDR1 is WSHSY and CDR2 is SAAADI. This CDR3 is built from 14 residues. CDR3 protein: CASSELAGEETQYF. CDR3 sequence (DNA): TGCGCCAGCAGTGAGCTAGCGGGGGAAGAGACCCAGTACTTC.

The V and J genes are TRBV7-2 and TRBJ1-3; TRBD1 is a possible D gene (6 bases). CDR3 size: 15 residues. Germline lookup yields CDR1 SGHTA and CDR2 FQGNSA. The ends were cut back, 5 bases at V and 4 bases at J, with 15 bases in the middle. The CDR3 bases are TGTGCCAGCAGCCCGAGGACAGTGGCAGGAAACACCATATATTTT. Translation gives CASSPRTVAGNTIYF.

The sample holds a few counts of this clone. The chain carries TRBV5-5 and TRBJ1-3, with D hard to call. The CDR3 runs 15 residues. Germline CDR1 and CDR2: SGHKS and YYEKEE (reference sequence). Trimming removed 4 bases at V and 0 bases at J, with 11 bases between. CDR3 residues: CASSPARSSGNTIYF. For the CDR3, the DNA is TGTGCCAGCAGCCCTGCGAGGAGCTCTGGAAACACCATATATTTT.

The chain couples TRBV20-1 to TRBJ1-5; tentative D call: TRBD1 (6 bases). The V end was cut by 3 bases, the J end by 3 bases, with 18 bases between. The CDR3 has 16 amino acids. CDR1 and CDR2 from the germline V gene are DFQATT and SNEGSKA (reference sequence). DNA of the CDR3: TGCAGTGCTAGTCCTATACAGGGAGCCATCAATCAGCCCCAGCATTTT. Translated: CSASPIQGAINQPQHF.

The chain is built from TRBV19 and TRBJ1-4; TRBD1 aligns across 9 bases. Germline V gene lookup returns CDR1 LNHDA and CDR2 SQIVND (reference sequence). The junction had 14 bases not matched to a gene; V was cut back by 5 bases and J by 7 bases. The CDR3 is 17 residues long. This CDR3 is CASSPGTGTIFGEKLFF. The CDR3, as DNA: TGTGCCAGTAGTCCGGGGACAGGGACTATTTTTGGTGAAAAACTGTTTTTT.

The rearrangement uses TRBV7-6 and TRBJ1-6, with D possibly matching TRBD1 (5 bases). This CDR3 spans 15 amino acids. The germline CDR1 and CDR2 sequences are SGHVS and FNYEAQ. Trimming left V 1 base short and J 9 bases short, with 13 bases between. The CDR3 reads CASSLGTGWGSPLHF. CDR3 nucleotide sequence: TGTGCCAGCAGCTTAGGTACAGGTTGGGGTTCACCCCTCCACTTT.

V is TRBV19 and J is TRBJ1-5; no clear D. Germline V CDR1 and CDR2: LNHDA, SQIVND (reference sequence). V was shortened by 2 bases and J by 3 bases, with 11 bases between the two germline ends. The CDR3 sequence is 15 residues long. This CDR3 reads CASSIHTGNNQPQHF. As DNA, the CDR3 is TGTGCCAGTAGTATACATACGGGTAACAATCAGCCCCAGCATTTT.

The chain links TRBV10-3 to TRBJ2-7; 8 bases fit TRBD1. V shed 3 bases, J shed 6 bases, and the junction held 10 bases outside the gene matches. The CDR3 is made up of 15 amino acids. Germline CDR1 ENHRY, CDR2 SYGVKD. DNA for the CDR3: TGTGCCATCAGTGACTACAACCCTGGACAGGGCGAGCAGTACTTC. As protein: CAISDYNPGQGEQYF.

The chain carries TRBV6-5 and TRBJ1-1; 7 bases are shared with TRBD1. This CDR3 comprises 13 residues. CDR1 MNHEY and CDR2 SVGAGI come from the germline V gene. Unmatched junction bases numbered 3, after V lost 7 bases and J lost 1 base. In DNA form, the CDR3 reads TGTGCCAGCAAGGGACAGCAGAACACTGAAGCTTTCTTT. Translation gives CASKGQQNTEAFF.

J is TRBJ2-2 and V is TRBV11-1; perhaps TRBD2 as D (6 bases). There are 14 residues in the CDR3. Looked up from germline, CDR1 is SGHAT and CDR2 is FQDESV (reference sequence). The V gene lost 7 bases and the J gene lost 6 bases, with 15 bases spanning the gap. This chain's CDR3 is CASTDTPGAGELFF. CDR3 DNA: TGTGCCAGCACCGACACCCCGGGGGCCGGGGAGCTGTTTTTT. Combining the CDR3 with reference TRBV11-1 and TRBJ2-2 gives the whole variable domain EAEVAQSPRYKITEKSQAVAFWCDPISGHATLYWYRQILGQGPELLVQFQDESVVDDSQLPKDRFSAERLKGVDSTLKIQPAELGDSAMYLCASTDTPGAGELFFGEGSRLTVL.

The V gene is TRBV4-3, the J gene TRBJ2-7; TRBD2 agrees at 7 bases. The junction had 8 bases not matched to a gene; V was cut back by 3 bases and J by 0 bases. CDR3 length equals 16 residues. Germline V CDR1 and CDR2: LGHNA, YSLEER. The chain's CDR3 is CASSQVYRGDSYEQYF. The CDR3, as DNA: TGCGCCAGCAGCCAGGTATATCGGGGGGACTCCTACGAGCAGTACTTC.

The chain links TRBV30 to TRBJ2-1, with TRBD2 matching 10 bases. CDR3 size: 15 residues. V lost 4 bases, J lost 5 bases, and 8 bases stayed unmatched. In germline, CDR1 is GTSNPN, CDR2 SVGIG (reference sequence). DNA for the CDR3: TGTGCCTGGACGTCCGGGACTAGCGAAAACAATGAGCAGTTCTTC. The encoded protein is CAWTSGTSENNEQFF.

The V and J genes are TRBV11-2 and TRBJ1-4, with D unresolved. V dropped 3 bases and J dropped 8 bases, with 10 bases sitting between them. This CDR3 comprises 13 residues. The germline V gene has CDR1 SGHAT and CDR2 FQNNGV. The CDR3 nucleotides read TGTGCCAGCAGCTTTGGTGCGGGGGAAAAACTGTTTTTT. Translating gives CASSFGAGEKLFF.

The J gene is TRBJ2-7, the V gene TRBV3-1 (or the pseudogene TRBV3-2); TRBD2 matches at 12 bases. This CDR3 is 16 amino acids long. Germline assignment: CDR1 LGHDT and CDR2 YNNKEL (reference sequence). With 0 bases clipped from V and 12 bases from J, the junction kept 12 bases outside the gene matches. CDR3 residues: CASSQDLAGGKYGSYF. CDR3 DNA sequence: TGTGCCAGCAGCCAAGATCTAGCGGGAGGGAAATACGGCTCGTACTTC.